This T cell receptor (beta chain) was documented in a study of blood T cell repertoires in COVID-19. Study information: Samples came from the United States, Italy and Spain, spanning acute and convalescent COVID-19. T cells, B-cell-depleted T cells, or PBMCs supplied cDNA or gDNA.

As handled by the study authors: For nucleated cells, counts were estimated from reference gene primer amplification. Clones were sequenced by immunoSEQ multiplex PCR, and TCRdb holds only the in-frame ones, with some missing. Clone size and V and J calls were adopted from that table, with D and trimming inferred from the DNA. Among about 490,000 clones listed, 80% to 90% were seen once. This CDR3 comprises 14 residues. From germline, CDR1 is LGHDT and CDR2 YNNKEL (reference sequence). V was clipped by 2 bases and J by 8 bases; unmatched bases: 6. The sequencing sample was made of peripheral blood. This rearrangement joins TRBV3-1 (or the pseudogene TRBV3-2) to TRBJ2-3, with TRBD2 matching over 8 bases. The origin of this receptor is a human donor in a cohort sampled during active COVID-19. The CDR3 sequence: CASSQQRGPGTQYF. The CDR3 region has the DNA TGTGCCAGCAGCCAACAGCGGGGGCCGGGTACGCAGTATTTT.